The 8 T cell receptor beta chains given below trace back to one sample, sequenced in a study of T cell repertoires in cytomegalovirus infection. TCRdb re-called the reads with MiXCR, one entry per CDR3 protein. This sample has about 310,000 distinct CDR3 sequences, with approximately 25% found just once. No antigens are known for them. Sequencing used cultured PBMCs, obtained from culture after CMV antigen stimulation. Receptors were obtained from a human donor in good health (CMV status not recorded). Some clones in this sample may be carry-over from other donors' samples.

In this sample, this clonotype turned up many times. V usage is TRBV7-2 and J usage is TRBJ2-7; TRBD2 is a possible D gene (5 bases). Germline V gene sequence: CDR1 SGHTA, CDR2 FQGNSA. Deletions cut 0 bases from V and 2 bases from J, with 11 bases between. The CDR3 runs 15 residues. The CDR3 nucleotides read TGTGCCAGCAGCTTAGCAGGCCAGCGGACCTACGAGCAGTACTTC. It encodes CASSLAGQRTYEQYF.

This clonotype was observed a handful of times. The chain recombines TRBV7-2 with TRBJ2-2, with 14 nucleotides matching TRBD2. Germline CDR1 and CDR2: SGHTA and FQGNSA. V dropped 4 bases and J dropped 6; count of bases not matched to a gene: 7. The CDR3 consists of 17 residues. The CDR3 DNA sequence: TGTGCCAGCAGCTCGGGACTAGCGGGAGCCTGGGCCGGGGAGCTGTTTTTT. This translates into CASSSGLAGAWAGELFF.

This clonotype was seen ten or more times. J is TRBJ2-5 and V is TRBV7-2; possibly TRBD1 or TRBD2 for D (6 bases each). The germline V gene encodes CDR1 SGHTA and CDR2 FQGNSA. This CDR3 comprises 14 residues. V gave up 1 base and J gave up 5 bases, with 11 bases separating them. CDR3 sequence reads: CASSLDGGKETQYF. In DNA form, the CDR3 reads TGTGCCAGCAGCTTAGACGGGGGCAAGGAGACCCAGTACTTC. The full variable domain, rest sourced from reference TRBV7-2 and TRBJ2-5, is GAGVSQSPSNKVTEKGKDVELRCDPISGHTALYWYRQSLGQGLEFLIYFQGNSAPDKSGLPSDRFSAERTGGSVSTLTIQRTQQEDSAVYLCASSLDGGKETQYFGPGTRLLVL.

The DNA for the CDR3 is TGTGCCAGCAGCTTTCAGGGTTGGACTAGCAATCAGCCCCAGCATTTT. Translation gives CASSFQGWTSNQPQHF. The gene calls are TRBV5-6 and TRBJ1-5; a weak D match, TRBD1 (5 bases). Germline lookup yields CDR1 SGHDT and CDR2 YYEEEE. The V gene lost 2 bases and the J gene lost 0 bases, with 12 bases spanning the gap. The CDR3 covers 16 residues. Full variable domain (rest looked up from reference TRBV5-6 and TRBJ1-5): DAGVTQSPTHLIKTRGQQVTLRCSPKSGHDTVSWYQQALGQGPQFIFQYYEEEERQRGNFPDRFSGHQFPNYSSELNVNALLLGDSALYLCASSFQGWTSNQPQHFGDGTRLSIL.

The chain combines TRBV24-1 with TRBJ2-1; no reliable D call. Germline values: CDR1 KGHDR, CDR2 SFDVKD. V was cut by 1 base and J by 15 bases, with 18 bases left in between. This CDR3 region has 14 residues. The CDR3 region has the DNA TGTGCCACCAGTGATTTAACCAGTAGTGGGTCGTGGTTCTTC. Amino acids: CATSDLTSSGSWFF.

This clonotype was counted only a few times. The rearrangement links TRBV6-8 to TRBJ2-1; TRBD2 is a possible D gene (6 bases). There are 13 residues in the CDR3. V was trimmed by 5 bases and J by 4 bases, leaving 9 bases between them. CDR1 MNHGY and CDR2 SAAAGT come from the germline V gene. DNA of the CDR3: TGTGCCAGCAGTGCCGGGACTTACAATGAGCAGTTCTTC. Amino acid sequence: CASSAGTYNEQFF.

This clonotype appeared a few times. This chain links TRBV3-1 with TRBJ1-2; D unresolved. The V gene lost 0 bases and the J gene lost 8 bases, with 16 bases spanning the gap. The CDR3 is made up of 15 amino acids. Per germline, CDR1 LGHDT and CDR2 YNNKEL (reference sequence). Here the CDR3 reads CASSQEGSGIYGYTF. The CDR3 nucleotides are TGTGCCAGCAGCCAAGAAGGGTCTGGAATATACGGCTACACCTTC.

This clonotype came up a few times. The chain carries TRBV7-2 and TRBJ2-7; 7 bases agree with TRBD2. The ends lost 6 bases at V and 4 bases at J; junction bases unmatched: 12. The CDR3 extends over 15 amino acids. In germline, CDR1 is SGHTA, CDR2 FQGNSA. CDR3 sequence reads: CASRGNSGGGYEQYF. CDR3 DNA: TGTGCCAGCAGGGGGAATAGCGGCGGGGGTTACGAGCAGTACTTC.